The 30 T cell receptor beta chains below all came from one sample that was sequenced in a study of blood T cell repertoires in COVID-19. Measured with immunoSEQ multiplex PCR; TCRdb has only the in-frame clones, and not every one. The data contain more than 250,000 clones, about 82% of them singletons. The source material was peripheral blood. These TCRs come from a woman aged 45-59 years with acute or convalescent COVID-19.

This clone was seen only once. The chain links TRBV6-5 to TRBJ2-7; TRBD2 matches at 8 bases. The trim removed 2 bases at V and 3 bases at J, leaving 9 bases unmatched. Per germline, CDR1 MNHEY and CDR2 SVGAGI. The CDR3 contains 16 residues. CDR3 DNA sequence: TGTGCCAGCAGTTACCGGGACCTCCGGGGGGGCTACGAGCAGTACTTC. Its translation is CASSYRDLRGGYEQYF.

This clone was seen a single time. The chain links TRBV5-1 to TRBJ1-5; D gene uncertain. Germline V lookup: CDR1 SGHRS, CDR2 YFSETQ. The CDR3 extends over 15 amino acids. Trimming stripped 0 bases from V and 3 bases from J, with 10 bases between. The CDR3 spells CASSLGTDYNQPQHF. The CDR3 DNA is TGCGCCAGCAGCTTGGGGACGGACTACAATCAGCCCCAGCATTTT.

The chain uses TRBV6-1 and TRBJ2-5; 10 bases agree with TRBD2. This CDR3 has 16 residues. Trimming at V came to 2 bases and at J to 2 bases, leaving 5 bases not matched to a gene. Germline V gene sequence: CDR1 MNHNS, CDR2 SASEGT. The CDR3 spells CASSEKASGRQETQYF. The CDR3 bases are TGTGCCAGCAGTGAAAAGGCTAGCGGGAGACAAGAGACCCAGTACTTC.

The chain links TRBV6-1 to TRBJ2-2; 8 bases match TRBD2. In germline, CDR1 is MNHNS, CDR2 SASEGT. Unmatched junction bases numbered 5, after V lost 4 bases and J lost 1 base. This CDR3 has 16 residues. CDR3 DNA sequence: TGTGCCAGCAGTGCGCCACTAGCGGTGAACACCGGGGAGCTGTTTTTT. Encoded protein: CASSAPLAVNTGELFF.

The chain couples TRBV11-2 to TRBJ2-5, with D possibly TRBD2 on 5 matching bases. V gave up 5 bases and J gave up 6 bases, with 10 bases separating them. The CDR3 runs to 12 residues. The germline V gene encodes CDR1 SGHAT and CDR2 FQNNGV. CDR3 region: CASSRLGKTQYF. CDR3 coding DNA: TGTGCCAGCAGCCGACTCGGGAAGACCCAGTACTTC.

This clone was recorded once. The CDR3 DNA reads TGTGCCAGCTCACCCTACGACAACTACGAGCAGTACTTC. It specifies CASSPYDNYEQYF. V gene TRBV18 combines with J gene TRBJ2-7; unclear D gene. Germline V gives CDR1 KGHSH, CDR2 LQKENI. Trimming cost V 3 bases and J 3 bases, with 9 bases left between them. The CDR3 is made up of 13 amino acids.

CDR3: CACWMQEDQPQHF. CDR3 in DNA: TGTGCCTGCTGGATGCAAGAGGATCAGCCCCAGCATTTT. This rearrangement joins TRBV6-6 to TRBJ1-5; D gene uncertain. Trimming left V 11 bases short and J 5 bases short, with 16 bases between. In germline, CDR1 is MNHNY, CDR2 SVGAGI (reference sequence). The CDR3 has 13 amino acids.

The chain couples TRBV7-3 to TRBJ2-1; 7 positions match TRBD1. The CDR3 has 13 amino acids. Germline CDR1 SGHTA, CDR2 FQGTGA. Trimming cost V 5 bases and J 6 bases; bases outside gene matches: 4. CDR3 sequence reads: CASSPGQPNEQFF. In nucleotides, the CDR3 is TGTGCCAGCAGCCCGGGACAGCCCAATGAGCAGTTCTTC.

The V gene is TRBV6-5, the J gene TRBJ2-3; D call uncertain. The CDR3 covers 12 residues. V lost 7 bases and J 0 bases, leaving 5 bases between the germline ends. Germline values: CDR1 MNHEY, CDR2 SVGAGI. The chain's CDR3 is CASTGSTDTQYF. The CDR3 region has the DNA TGTGCCAGCACAGGAAGCACAGATACGCAGTATTTT.

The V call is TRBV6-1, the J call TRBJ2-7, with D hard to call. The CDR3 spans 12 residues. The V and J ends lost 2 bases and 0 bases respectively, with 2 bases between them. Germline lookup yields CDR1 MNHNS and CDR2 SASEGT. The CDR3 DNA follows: TGTGCCAGCAGTGAACTCTCCTACGAGCAGTACTTC. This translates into CASSELSYEQYF.

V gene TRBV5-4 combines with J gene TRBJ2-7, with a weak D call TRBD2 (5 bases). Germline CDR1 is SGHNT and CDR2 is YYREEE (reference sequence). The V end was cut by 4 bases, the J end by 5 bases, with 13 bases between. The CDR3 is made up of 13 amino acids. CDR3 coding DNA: TGTGCCAGCAGCCCGAGAGTCGGGGACGAGCAGTACTTC. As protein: CASSPRVGDEQYF.

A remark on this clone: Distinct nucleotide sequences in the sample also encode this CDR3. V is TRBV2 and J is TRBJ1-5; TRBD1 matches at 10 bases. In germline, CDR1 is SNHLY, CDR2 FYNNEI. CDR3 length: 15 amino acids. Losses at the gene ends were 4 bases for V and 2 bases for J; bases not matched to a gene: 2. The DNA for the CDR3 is TGTGCCAGCAGTGGACAGGGGGCGGGCAATCAGCCCCAGCATTTT. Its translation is CASSGQGAGNQPQHF.

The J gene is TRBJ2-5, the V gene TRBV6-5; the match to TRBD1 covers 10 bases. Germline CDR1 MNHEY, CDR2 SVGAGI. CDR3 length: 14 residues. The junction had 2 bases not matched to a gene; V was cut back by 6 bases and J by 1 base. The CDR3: CASSRDRGQETQYF. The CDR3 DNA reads TGTGCCAGCAGCCGGGACAGGGGCCAAGAGACCCAGTACTTC.

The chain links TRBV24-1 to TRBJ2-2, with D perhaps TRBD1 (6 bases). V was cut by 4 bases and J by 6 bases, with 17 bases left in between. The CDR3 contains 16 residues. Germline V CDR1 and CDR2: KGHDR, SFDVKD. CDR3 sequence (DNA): TGTGCCACCAGTGACCCCGGGACAAAAAGCCCCGGGGAGCTGTTTTTT. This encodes CATSDPGTKSPGELFF.

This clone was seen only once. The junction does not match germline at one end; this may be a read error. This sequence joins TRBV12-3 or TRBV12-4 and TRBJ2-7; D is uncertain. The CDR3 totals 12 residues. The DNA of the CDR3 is TGTGCCAGCAGTTTCAACGGTTACGGGCAGTACTTC. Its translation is CASSFNGYGQYF.

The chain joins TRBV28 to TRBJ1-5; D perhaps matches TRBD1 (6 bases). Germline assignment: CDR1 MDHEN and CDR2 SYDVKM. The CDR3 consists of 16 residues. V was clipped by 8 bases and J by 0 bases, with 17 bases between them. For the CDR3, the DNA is TGTGCCAGCCATACGCGGGGGGCCACTAGCAATCAGCCCCAGCATTTT. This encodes CASHTRGATSNQPQHF.

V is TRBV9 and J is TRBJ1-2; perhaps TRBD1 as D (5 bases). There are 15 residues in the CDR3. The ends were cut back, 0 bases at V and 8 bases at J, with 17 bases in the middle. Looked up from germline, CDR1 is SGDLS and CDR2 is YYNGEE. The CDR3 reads CASSVAPWGERGYTF. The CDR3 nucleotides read TGTGCCAGCAGCGTAGCCCCCTGGGGGGAGCGCGGCTACACCTTC.

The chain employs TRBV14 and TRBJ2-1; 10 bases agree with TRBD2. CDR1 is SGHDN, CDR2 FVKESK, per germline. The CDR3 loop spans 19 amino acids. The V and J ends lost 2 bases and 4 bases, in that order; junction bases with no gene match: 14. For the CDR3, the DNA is TGTGCCAGCAGCCAAATTATTAGCGGGAGGCCCAATCTTTACAATGAGCAGTTCTTC. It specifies CASSQIISGRPNLYNEQFF.

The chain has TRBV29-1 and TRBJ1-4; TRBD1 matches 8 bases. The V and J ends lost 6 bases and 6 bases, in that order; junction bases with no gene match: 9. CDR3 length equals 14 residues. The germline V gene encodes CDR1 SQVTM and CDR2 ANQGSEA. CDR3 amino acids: CSVLGGQVDEKLFF. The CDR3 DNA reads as TGCAGCGTCCTGGGGGGACAGGTCGATGAAAAACTGTTTTTT.

CDR3 loop: CASRATGVYYNEQFF. In nucleotides, the CDR3 is TGTGCCAGCAGGGCAACAGGGGTGTACTACAATGAGCAGTTCTTC. The chain combines TRBV6-5 with TRBJ2-1; 7 bases agree with TRBD1. V was pared by 6 bases and J by 3 bases, with 8 bases of the junction left unmatched. The CDR3 extends over 15 amino acids. Germline V gene data show CDR1 as MNHEY and CDR2 as SVGAGI.

This CDR3 reads CASSFYEEIGNTIYF. The CDR3 DNA follows: TGTGCCAGCAGTTTCTACGAGGAGATTGGAAACACCATATATTTT. This chain joins TRBV28 and TRBJ1-3; no clear D. Germline V gene lookup returns CDR1 MDHEN and CDR2 SYDVKM. This CDR3 has 15 residues. With 3 bases removed from V and 3 bases from J, the gap between germline ends came to 12 bases.

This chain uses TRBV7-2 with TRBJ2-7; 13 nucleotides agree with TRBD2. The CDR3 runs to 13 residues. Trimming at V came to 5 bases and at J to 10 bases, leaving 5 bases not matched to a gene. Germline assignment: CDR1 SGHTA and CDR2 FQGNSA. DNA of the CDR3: TGTGCCAGCAGCGCGAGACTAGCGGGAGGCCAGTACTTC. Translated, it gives CASSARLAGGQYF.

The CDR3 reads CASSFGGAGNTIYF. CDR3 sequence (DNA): TGTGCCAGCAGTTTCGGGGGGGCTGGAAACACCATATATTTT. V and J are TRBV28 and TRBJ1-3, with D perhaps TRBD1 (5 bases). The V gene's germline CDR1 is MDHEN and CDR2 SYDVKM. V gave up 3 bases and J gave up 2 bases, with 8 bases separating them. The CDR3 spans 14 residues.

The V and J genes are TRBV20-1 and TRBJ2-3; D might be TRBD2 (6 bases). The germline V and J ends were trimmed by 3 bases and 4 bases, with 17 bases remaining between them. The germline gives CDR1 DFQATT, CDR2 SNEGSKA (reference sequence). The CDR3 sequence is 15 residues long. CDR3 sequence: CSASTGGMLSDTQYF. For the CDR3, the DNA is TGCAGTGCTAGTACTGGCGGGATGTTGTCAGATACGCAGTATTTT.

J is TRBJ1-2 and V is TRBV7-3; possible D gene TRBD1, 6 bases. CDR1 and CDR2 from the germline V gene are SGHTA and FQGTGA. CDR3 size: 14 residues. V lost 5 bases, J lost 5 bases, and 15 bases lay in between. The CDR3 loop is CASSPNTGNYGYTF. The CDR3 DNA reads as TGTGCCAGCAGCCCTAATACAGGGAATTATGGCTACACCTTC.

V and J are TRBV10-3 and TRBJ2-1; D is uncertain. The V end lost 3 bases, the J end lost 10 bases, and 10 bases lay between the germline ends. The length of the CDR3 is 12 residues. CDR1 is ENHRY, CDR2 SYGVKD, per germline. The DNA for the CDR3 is TGTGCCATCAGTGAACTGGGCCCGGAGCAGTTCTTC. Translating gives CAISELGPEQFF.

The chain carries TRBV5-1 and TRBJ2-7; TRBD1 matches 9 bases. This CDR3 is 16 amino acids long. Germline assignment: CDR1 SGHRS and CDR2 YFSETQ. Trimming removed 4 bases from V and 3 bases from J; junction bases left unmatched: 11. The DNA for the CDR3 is TGCGCCAGCAGCCTAGAACCGGGACAGGGACTCTACGAGCAGTACTTC. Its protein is CASSLEPGQGLYEQYF.

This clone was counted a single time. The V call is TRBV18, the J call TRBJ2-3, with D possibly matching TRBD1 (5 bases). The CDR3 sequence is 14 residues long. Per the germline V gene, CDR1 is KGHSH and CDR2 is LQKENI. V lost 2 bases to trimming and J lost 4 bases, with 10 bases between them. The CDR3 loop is CASSPVGEADTQYF. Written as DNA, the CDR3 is TGTGCCAGCTCACCAGTAGGGGAAGCAGATACGCAGTATTTT. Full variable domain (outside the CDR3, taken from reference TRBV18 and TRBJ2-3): NAGVMQNPRHLVRRRGQEARLRCSPMKGHSHVYWYRQLPEEGLKFMVYLQKENIIDESGMPKERFSAEFPKEGPSILRIQQVVRGDSAAYFCASSPVGEADTQYFGPGTRLTVL.

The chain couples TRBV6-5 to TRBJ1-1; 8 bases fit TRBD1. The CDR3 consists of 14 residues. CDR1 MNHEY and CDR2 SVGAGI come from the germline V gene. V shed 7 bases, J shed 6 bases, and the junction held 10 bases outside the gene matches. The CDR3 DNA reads TGTGCCAGCACAAGGACAGGGTTGGGCTCTGAAGCTTTCTTT. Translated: CASTRTGLGSEAFF.

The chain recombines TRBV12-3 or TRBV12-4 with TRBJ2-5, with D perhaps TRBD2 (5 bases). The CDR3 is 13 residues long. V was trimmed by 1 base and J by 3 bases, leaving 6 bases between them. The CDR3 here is CASSLVGEETQYF. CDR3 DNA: TGTGCCAGCAGTTTAGTCGGGGAAGAGACCCAGTACTTC.